This is a list of T cell receptor beta chains from one sample in a study of T cell responses to AZD1222 COVID-19 vaccine. TCRdb keeps only in-frame clones here, not all; method: immunoSEQ multiplex PCR. The sample yields tens of thousands of clones, around 90% seen once. The input for sequencing was peripheral blood, taken on day 0 of AZD1222 vaccination. Source of these receptors: an adult in good health. The CDR3 runs from the conserved cysteine through the conserved F or W. Each record gives: CDR3 length, V gene, J gene, CDR3 protein.

len: 14; v_gene: TRBV3-1/TRBV3-2; j_gene: TRBJ2-7; CDR3aa: CASSQRNLGYEQYF
len: 13; v_gene: TRBV5-4; j_gene: TRBJ1-2; CDR3aa: CASSLDGGYGYTF
len: 15; v_gene: TRBV2; j_gene: TRBJ2-1; CDR3aa: CASSLAGGPYNEQFF
len: 16; v_gene: TRBV30; j_gene: TRBJ1-6; CDR3aa: CAWSAGAGGIDSPLHF
len: 15; v_gene: TRBV5-1; j_gene: TRBJ1-1; CDR3aa: CASSLVSGGGSEAFF
len: 12; v_gene: TRBV10-3; j_gene: TRBJ1-1; CDR3aa: CASRAGNTEAFF
len: 14; v_gene: TRBV11-2; j_gene: TRBJ2-1; CDR3aa: CASSLASVGNEQFF
len: 12; v_gene: TRBV28; j_gene: TRBJ2-1; CDR3aa: CASSGPYNEQFF
len: 16; v_gene: TRBV21-1; j_gene: TRBJ1-6; CDR3aa: CASRHPGGDRDSPLHF
len: 16; v_gene: TRBV19; j_gene: TRBJ1-6; CDR3aa: CASRPPGRGPVSPLHF
len: 15; v_gene: TRBV7-9; j_gene: TRBJ1-1; CDR3aa: CASSLAGGWNTEAFF
len: 18; v_gene: TRBV19; j_gene: TRBJ2-3; CDR3aa: CASSISASAGGLTDTQYF
len: 15; v_gene: TRBV5-1; j_gene: TRBJ2-7; CDR3aa: CASSLGQGSSYEQYF
len: 19; v_gene: TRBV7-8; j_gene: TRBJ1-1; CDR3aa: CASGRQGSGPTIMNTEAFF
len: 14; v_gene: TRBV6-1; j_gene: TRBJ1-6; CDR3aa: CASSESGGSSPLHF
len: 14; v_gene: TRBV2; j_gene: TRBJ1-5; CDR3aa: CASGNWGSNQPQHF
len: 14; v_gene: TRBV5-4; j_gene: TRBJ1-6; CDR3aa: CASSLPGGGSPLHF
len: 14; v_gene: TRBV4-1; j_gene: TRBJ2-1; CDR3aa: CASSQDPAPGEQFF
len: 16; v_gene: TRBV5-6; j_gene: TRBJ2-6; CDR3aa: CASSLIPGSGANVLTF
len: 13; v_gene: TRBV15; j_gene: TRBJ1-2; CDR3aa: CATSLTGGRGYTF
len: 12; v_gene: TRBV2; j_gene: TRBJ2-7; CDR3aa: CASRLTGYEQYF
len: 16; v_gene: TRBV15; j_gene: TRBJ2-2; CDR3aa: CATSGDLGRSTGELFF
len: 16; v_gene: TRBV27; j_gene: TRBJ2-7; CDR3aa: CASSLSGTGRRGEQYF